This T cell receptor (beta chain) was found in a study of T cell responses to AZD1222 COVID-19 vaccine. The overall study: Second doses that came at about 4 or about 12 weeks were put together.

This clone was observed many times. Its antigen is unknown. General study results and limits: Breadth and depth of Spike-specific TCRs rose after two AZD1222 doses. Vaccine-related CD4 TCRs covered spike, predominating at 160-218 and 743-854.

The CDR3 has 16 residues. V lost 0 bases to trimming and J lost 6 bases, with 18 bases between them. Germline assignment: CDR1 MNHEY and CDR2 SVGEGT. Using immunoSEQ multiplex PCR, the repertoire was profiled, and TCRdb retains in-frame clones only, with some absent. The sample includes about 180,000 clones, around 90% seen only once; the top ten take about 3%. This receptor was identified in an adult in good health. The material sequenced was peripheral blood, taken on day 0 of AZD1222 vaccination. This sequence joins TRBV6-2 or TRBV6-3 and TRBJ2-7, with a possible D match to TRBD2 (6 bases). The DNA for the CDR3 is TGTGCCAGCAGTTACTCGAGTACGGGAGTAAACCCCGAGCAGTACTTC. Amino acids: CASSYSSTGVNPEQYF.